The T cell receptor (beta chain) under discussion was sequenced for a study of patients and donors after allogeneic stem cell transplantation. Only a few counts were recorded for this clonotype. This CDR3 spans 14 amino acids. After removal of 5 bases from V and 9 bases from J, the junction contained 7 bases not matched to a gene. Germline-derived CDR1 and CDR2 are LNHDA and SQIVND (reference sequence). MiXCR was run by TCRdb on the RT-PCR reads, yielding one entry per CDR3 protein. The repertoire consists of 200,000 to 250,000 distinct CDR3 sequences, with roughly an eighth occurring once and the leading ten covering 11%.

V gene TRBV19 combines with J gene TRBJ2-3; TRBD2 aligns across 11 bases. This clonotype originated in a human donor who was either an allogeneic HSCT recipient or a stem cell or donor lymphocyte infusion donor (not recorded which). It is not recorded whose cells these are; they may come from a transplant donor. The sample was blood, either unsorted or a sorted T cell fraction (not recorded which). CDR3 in amino acids: CASSQGIAGGTQYF. CDR3 coding DNA: TGTGCCAGTAGTCAGGGAATAGCGGGAGGGACGCAGTATTTT.